This T cell receptor beta chain was captured in a study of blood T cell repertoires in COVID-19. Study-level background: The United States, Italy and Spain supplied acute and convalescent COVID-19 samples. Sources were T cells, B-cell-depleted T cells, or PBMCs; the material itself was cDNA or gDNA.

Seattle researchers signed up patients amid active infection and tracked them longitudinally. The CDR3 has 14 amino acids. V was pared by 4 bases and J by 5 bases, with 7 bases of the junction left unmatched. Germline CDR1 is LGHNA and CDR2 is YNFKEQ. In the original analysis: Estimated nucleated cell counts came from reference gene primer amplification. TCRdb's copy holds only in-frame clones and misses some; the assay was immunoSEQ multiplex PCR. V and J calls and clone size are given by that table; D and trimming were obtained from the DNA. Of tens of thousands of clones listed, roughly nine tenths are singletons.

Sequenced sample: peripheral blood. This TCR came from a man aged 45 to 65 with COVID-19, enrolled during active disease. This rearrangement joins TRBV4-2 to TRBJ2-7; 8 bases agree with TRBD2. The CDR3 nucleotides are TGTGCCAGCAGCCCTGACGGGAGGGTAGACGAGCAGTACTTC. It specifies CASSPDGRVDEQYF.